This TCR beta chain is from a study of blood T cell repertoires in COVID-19 (dated by TCRdb to between 2020 and 2021). As for the study more broadly: Samples covering the acute and convalescent phases of COVID-19 were provided by collaborators in the United States, Italy and Spain. Subjects who had been exposed to COVID-19, were actively infected with it, or had recovered from it provided the deeply sampled blood TCRbeta repertoires that made up the dataset. The prospective study material was composed of cDNA or gDNA derived from T cells, B-cell-depleted T cells, or PBMCs. The samples were drawn from two sources: the first 160 participants of the ongoing ImmuneRACE study, and 950 to 1,500 subjects contributed by 6 global collaborators. A de-identified subject ID, COVID-19 status, age in years and sex were almost always included in the sample metadata. HLA class I and class II types, where available, came from metadata supplied by the sample provider rather than from assay-based typing. A freely available public database, intended as a resource for researchers studying the immune response to SARS-CoV-2, is where the repertoires were released. Points the paper makes about the study in general: The quantity of clinical and demographic metadata differed by source and by participant and was supplied without curation.

Whole blood was collected in K2EDTA tubes by collaborating institutions according to the institutions' own protocols. For TCRbeta analysis, collaborator samples were shipped as frozen whole blood, as isolated PBMCs, or as DNA extracted from either sample type. As regards this clone: Its binding antigen is unknown. Nothing much larger sits one base from this clone, and base qualities are not available.

The CDR3 has 14 amino acids, counting the end cysteine and phenylalanine. Solely the CDR3 DNA is kept, with 42 bases framed from the first base. V loses 5 bases at its end and J loses 11 bases; junction bases beyond the gene matches: 14. Reading the germline V gene (reference sequence) gives CDR1 SEHNR and CDR2 FQNEAQ. The immunoSEQ Assay, a bias-controlled multiplex PCR, was used to amplify TCRbeta CDR3 regions from genomic DNA. On the authors' methods: The number of nucleated cells in each sample was estimated from the amplification of reference gene primers within the assay. To quantify the absolute abundance of each unique TCRbeta CDR3 rearrangement, sequence reads were collapsed and filtered. For each sample, productive Simpson clonality was calculated as the square root of Simpson's diversity index over productive rearrangements. Imported from immuneACCESS, the table was reduced by TCRdb to in-frame sequences with V and J called. These copies leave out some clones; in studies compared against another copy, an unresolved V gene accounts for under half, and the cause of the remainder is not known. Clone size and V and J calls were adopted from that table, with D and trimming inferred from the DNA. The sample records some 160,000 clones, around 90% of which are singletons. 2.5% to 3.5% of the sample rests with the top ten.

The clonotype was recovered from a man between 60 and 70 years old with acute or convalescent COVID-19. The chain uses TRBV7-9 and TRBJ1-2, with 7 bases in between that match TRBD1. Sequencing was done on a sample of peripheral blood. The DNA sequence is given as TGTGCCAGCAGCCCGTTCCTCCTTGACAGGGAATACACCTTC. This translates into CASSPFLLDREYTF. The entire variable domain, with the stretches around the CDR3 drawn from the reference TRBV7-9 and TRBJ1-2 proteins, is DTGVSQNPRHKITKRGQNVTFRCDPISEHNRLYWYRQTLGQGPEFLTYFQNEAQLEKSRLLSDRFSAERPKGSFSTLEIQRTEQGDSAMYLCASSPFLLDREYTFGSGTRLTVV.